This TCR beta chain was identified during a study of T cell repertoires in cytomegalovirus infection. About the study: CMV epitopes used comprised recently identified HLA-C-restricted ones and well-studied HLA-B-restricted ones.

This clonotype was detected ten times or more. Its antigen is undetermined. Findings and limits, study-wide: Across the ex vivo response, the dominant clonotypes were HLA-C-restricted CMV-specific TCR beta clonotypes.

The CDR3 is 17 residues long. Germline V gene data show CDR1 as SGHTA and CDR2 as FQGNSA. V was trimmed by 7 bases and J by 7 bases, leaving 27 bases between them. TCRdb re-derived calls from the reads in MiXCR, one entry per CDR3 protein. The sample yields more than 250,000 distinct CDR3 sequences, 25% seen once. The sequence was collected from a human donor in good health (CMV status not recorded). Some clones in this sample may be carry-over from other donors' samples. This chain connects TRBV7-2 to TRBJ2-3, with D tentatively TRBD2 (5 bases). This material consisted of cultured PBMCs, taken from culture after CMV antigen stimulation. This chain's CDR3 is CASTAERVRQTAYTQYF. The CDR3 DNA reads TGTGCCAGCACAGCCGAGAGGGTCCGGCAGACGGCATATACGCAGTATTTT.